This TCR beta chain is from a study of PD-L1 blockade in urothelial cancer. V lost 10 bases and J 10 bases, leaving 14 bases between the germline ends. Germline CDR1 reads MNHEY; CDR2 reads SVGAGI. The CDR3 runs to 11 residues. Clones were read by immunoSEQ multiplex PCR, and TCRdb kept only the in-frame ones, dropping some. Among 85,000 to 130,000 clones, about 90% were seen once, and the ten largest hold about 0.91%. The input for sequencing was PBMCs, taken around atezolizumab (anti-PD-L1) treatment. The chain couples TRBV6-5 to TRBJ2-1; D possibly corresponds to TRBD2 (5 bases). The receptor's source is a woman older than 75 with urothelial cancer. CDR3 DNA: TGTGCCACCCGAGGGCCAGTGGAGCAGTTCTTC. It is translated as CATRGPVEQFF.